This T cell receptor (beta chain) originates from a study of blood T cell repertoires in COVID-19 (dated by TCRdb to the early 2020s). Regarding the study in general: Collaborator samples came from the United States, Italy and Spain and covered acute and convalescent phases of COVID-19. The material from the prospective study consisted of cDNA or gDNA derived from T cells, B-cell-depleted T cells, or PBMCs. Subjects who had been exposed to COVID-19, were actively infected with it, or had recovered from it provided the deeply sampled blood TCRbeta repertoires that made up the dataset. A freely available public database, intended as a resource for researchers studying the immune response to SARS-CoV-2, is where the repertoires were released. The samples were drawn from the first 160 participants of the ongoing ImmuneRACE study and from under 1,500 subjects provided by 6 global collaborators. A de-identified subject ID, COVID-19 status, age in years and sex were almost always included in the sample metadata. Where HLA class I and class II types were available, the types were taken from metadata supplied by the sample provider, not from assay-based typing. Beyond this particular receptor, the publication reports: The quantity of clinical and demographic metadata differed by source and by participant and was supplied without curation.

Note on this clone: It lacks a known antigen. No per-base quality is available; no much larger clone lies one base away.

Samples from volunteer blood donors who had recovered from COVID-19 were contributed by a second Seattle source. Collaborating institutions collected whole blood in K2EDTA tubes following their own protocols. Collaborator samples were shipped for TCRbeta analysis as frozen whole blood, isolated PBMCs, or DNA extracted from either sample type. Counted from cysteine to phenylalanine, this CDR3 has 15 amino acids. CDR3 DNA only is kept here, 45 bases in frame from base 1. The germline V and J ends show losses of 6 bases and 0 bases respectively, and no gene match explains 3 bases of the junction. In the germline V gene (reference sequence), CDR1 corresponds to MNHEY and CDR2 to SMNVEV. The immunoSEQ Assay, a bias-controlled multiplex PCR, was used to amplify TCRbeta CDR3 regions from genomic DNA. Per the authors' processing: The number of nucleated cells in each sample was estimated from the amplification of reference gene primers within the assay. Sequence reads were collapsed and filtered to measure the absolute abundance of every unique TCRbeta CDR3 rearrangement. Productive Simpson clonality was computed per sample as the square root of Simpson's diversity index over productive rearrangements. TCRdb mirrors the immuneACCESS table, restricted to in-frame sequences. Some clones are absent from its copies; in checked studies, under half trace to an unresolved V gene, and the reason for the others is unknown. V and J calls and clone size are those listed in that table; D and trimming were worked out from the DNA. This sample gives 250,000 to 350,000 clones in total; around 87% of them show up just once. Of the sample, approximately 2.2% falls within the top ten clones.

The clonotype was recovered from a woman in her thirties who had recovered from COVID-19. Sequenced: peripheral blood. The chain is made from TRBV27 and TRBJ2-1, with 9 middle bases fitting TRBD1. CDR3 region: CASRRDRDSYNEQFF. Read as DNA, the sequence is TGTGCCAGCAGACGGGACAGGGACTCCTACAATGAGCAGTTCTTC.